This T cell receptor (beta chain) was recovered during a study of cytomegalovirus exposure and HLA in healthy donors. Study-level information: A later analysis reported the approximately 120 validation repertoires used the same platform as the roughly 700 first-cohort repertoires.

Study conclusions and caveats: Most TCRs appeared rarely, but some public TCRs recurred in many donors.

With regard to this clone: What it binds is not known. One junction end disagrees with the germline gene, perhaps due to a read error.

There are 18 residues in the CDR3. Germline CDR1 and CDR2: SQVTM and ANQGSEA. The donors were part of the validation cohort of 120 subjects. That cohort was separate from the first cohort, which comprised 550 to 750 subjects. Only in-frame clones appear in the TCRdb table, and some are missing; sequencing was by immunoSEQ multiplex PCR. The sample records roughly 100,000 clones, roughly nine tenths being singletons. This sequence originates from a woman aged 18-35 years in good health and CMV-seropositive. This chain links TRBV29-1 with TRBJ1-2; 10 bases are shared with TRBD1. The specimen sequenced was PBMCs. DNA for the CDR3: TGCAGCGTTCAAGAATTGGATGACAGGGGGCGCGAGAGCTATGGCTACACCTTC. Its protein is CSVQELDDRGRESYGYTF.